This T cell receptor (beta chain) was recovered during a study of T cell responses to AZD1222 COVID-19 vaccine. Study summary: Timing groups of about 4 and about 12 weeks for second doses were pooled.

Study-wide results and limits: Reports indicate that nearly half of spike-specific TCRs are directed at unmutated variant regions. White British donors predominated, females outnumbered males, and clonal diversity was possibly underestimated.

Repertoires were generated with immunoSEQ multiplex PCR, while TCRdb's copy carries only in-frame clones and drops some. Of about 170,000 clones listed, 90% to 95% are singletons. With 0 bases removed from V and 1 base from J, the gap between germline ends came to 7 bases. The CDR3 has 15 amino acids. Germline CDR1 is MNHEY and CDR2 is SVGAGI. A remark on this clone: What it binds is unknown.

The clonotype comes from an adult in good health. The V call is TRBV6-5, the J call TRBJ1-5; D call uncertain. This material consisted of peripheral blood, taken on day 0 of AZD1222 vaccination. In DNA form, the CDR3 reads TGTGCCAGCAGTTACTCGCGGGCCAGCAATCAGCCCCAGCATTTT. This encodes CASSYSRASNQPQHF.